Sequencing of this TCR beta chain was carried out in a study of T cell changes during pregnancy in multiple sclerosis. Trimming stripped 2 bases from V and 1 base from J, with 15 bases between. Germline-derived CDR1 and CDR2 are MDHEN and SYDVKM. The CDR3 has 16 amino acids. Here immunoSEQ multiplex PCR was the method, and the copy in TCRdb shows in-frame clones only, minus some. The sample yields about 60,000 clones, roughly 93% seen once. The chain couples TRBV28 to TRBJ2-7; tentatively, D is TRBD2 (5 bases). The specimen comprised peripheral blood, sampled after pregnancy. This receptor was taken from a female donor with multiple sclerosis, enrolled in a pregnancy study. The CDR3 protein is CASSLRGVVKSYEQYF. CDR3 nucleotides: TGTGCCAGCAGTTTACGGGGTGTTGTTAAATCCTACGAGCAGTACTTC.